Below are 27 T cell receptor beta chains sequenced from a single sample in a study of shared clonotypes between healthy human individuals. CD45RO-negative CD8 cells positively selected for CCR7 made up the naive population, which excluded terminally differentiated effector memory CD45RA+ cells. Profiled with immunoSEQ multiplex PCR; TCRdb holds only in-frame clones, not every one. Altogether nearly 2 million clones are present, just under 95% being singletons, with the ten largest covering around 1.2%. The sequenced sample was naive CD8+ T cells sorted from blood. The receptors were sampled from a young man in good health.

The CDR3 region is CASSPWTGQVEQYF. The CDR3 DNA reads as TGCGCCAGCAGCCCCTGGACAGGGCAAGTGGAGCAGTACTTC. The chain carries TRBV5-1 and TRBJ2-7; 8 nucleotides align to TRBD1. The junction had 10 bases not matched to a gene; V was cut back by 4 bases and J by 7 bases. Germline values: CDR1 SGHRS, CDR2 YFSETQ. The CDR3 consists of 14 residues.

V usage is TRBV7-9 and J usage is TRBJ2-1, with D possibly being TRBD2 (5 bases). The CDR3 is made up of 17 amino acids. Trimming removed 4 bases from V and 0 bases from J, with 16 bases in between. Germline values: CDR1 SEHNR, CDR2 FQNEAQ (reference sequence). The CDR3, as DNA: TGTGCCAGCAGCTCTAGTGGGAGCGGAGGCTCCTACAATGAGCAGTTCTTC. This gives the protein CASSSSGSGGSYNEQFF.

The J gene is TRBJ2-7, the V gene TRBV4-3; 7 positions agree with TRBD1. CDR3 length: 14 amino acids. Germline V gives CDR1 LGHNA, CDR2 YSLEER. The J segment lost 7 bases and the V segment lost 4 bases, leaving 10 bases of the junction unmatched. The CDR3 DNA reads TGCGCCAGCAGCCCGGGACAGCTTTCAAAGGAGCAGTACTTC. Translating it yields CASSPGQLSKEQYF.

The chain joins TRBV9 to TRBJ2-3; 7 bases align to TRBD2. Germline V lookup: CDR1 SGDLS, CDR2 YYNGEE. The CDR3 length is 18 residues. J gave up 1 base and V 0 bases, and 11 bases lay outside the gene matches. The CDR3 here is CASSVETSPQGGTDTQYF. CDR3 nucleotides: TGTGCCAGCAGCGTAGAGACTAGCCCTCAAGGCGGCACAGATACGCAGTATTTT.

The chain is built from TRBV4-3 and TRBJ2-3, with D uncertain. Germline lookup yields CDR1 LGHNA and CDR2 YSLEER. Trimming left V 1 base short and J 2 bases short, with 10 bases between. The CDR3 is 15 amino acids. The CDR3, as DNA: TGCGCCAGCAGCCAAGCCTTCGTTCCCACAGATACGCAGTATTTT. It specifies CASSQAFVPTDTQYF.

The V and J genes are TRBV5-1 and TRBJ2-7; D is possibly TRBD2 (5 bases). Germline V gives CDR1 SGHRS, CDR2 YFSETQ. This CDR3 has 18 residues. V gave up 0 bases and J gave up 3 bases, with 22 bases separating them. CDR3 protein: CASSLASAAGVSYYEQYF. DNA of the CDR3: TGCGCCAGCAGCTTGGCCTCTGCAGCCGGGGTGTCTTACTACGAGCAGTACTTC.

On this clone itself: Other DNA sequences of this sample code for an identical CDR3. The chain carries TRBV5-4 and TRBJ2-7; D not resolved. Trimming removed 3 bases from V and 3 bases from J, with 4 bases in between. Germline CDR1 SGHNT, CDR2 YYREEE (reference sequence). CDR3 length: 11 residues. This CDR3 reads CASSSDYEQYF. The CDR3 DNA reads TGTGCCAGCAGCTCCGACTACGAGCAGTACTTC. The full variable domain, in which reference TRBV5-4 and TRBJ2-7 provide the parts outside the CDR3, is ETGVTQSPTHLIKTRGQQVTLRCSSQSGHNTVSWYQQALGQGPQFIFQYYREEENGRGNFPPRFSGLQFPNYSSELNVNALELDDSALYLCASSSDYEQYFGPGTRLTVT.

The count of this clone is one. The V and J genes are TRBV13 and TRBJ2-7, with unresolved D. The CDR3 covers 15 residues. Germline CDR1 is PRHDT and CDR2 is FYEKMQ (reference sequence). V lost 0 bases and J lost 6, with 15 bases in between. The CDR3, as DNA: TGTGCCAGCAGCTTAGGCCTTAATGCTGTGAGCGAGCAGTACTTC. Protein product: CASSLGLNAVSEQYF.

The chain is built from TRBV7-9 and TRBJ2-5, with D possibly being TRBD1 (5 bases). Looked up from germline, CDR1 is SEHNR and CDR2 is FQNEAQ (reference sequence). V shed 6 bases and J shed 3 bases, with 14 bases lying between them. The CDR3 is 14 residues long. DNA for the CDR3: TGTGCCAGCAGTTGGTTACAGGCGAAAGAGACCCAGTACTTC. Protein sequence: CASSWLQAKETQYF.

With regard to this clone: The identical CDR3 is also encoded by other nucleotide sequences in the sample. The chain recombines TRBV27 with TRBJ2-3; TRBD1 matches at 9 bases. The CDR3 has 14 amino acids. From germline, CDR1 is MNHEY and CDR2 SMNVEV (reference sequence). V was pared by 3 bases and J by 4 bases, with 2 bases of the junction left unmatched. The CDR3 DNA sequence: TGTGCCAGCAGTTTGGGACAGGGAGCAGATACGCAGTATTTT. This sequence encodes CASSLGQGADTQYF.

This sequence joins TRBV2 and TRBJ2-3; 13 nucleotides agree with TRBD2. V shed 4 bases, J shed 2 bases, and the junction held 9 bases outside the gene matches. Germline V gene lookup returns CDR1 SNHLY and CDR2 FYNNEI. The CDR3 spans 18 residues. This CDR3 reads CASSALAGGPGNTDTQYF. Written as DNA, the CDR3 is TGTGCCAGCAGTGCACTAGCGGGGGGGCCGGGTAACACAGATACGCAGTATTTT.

This chain uses TRBV10-2 with TRBJ2-1, with D perhaps TRBD1 (5 bases). The CDR3 is made up of 15 amino acids. The V end was cut by 0 bases, the J end by 4 bases, with 10 bases between. Germline V gives CDR1 WSHSY, CDR2 SAAADI. The CDR3 DNA reads TGCGCCAGCAGTGAGTCCGGACGACAGTACAATGAGCAGTTCTTC. It encodes CASSESGRQYNEQFF.

The V gene is TRBV7-9, the J gene TRBJ2-1; D gene uncertain. This CDR3 has 15 residues. The germline gives CDR1 SEHNR, CDR2 FQNEAQ (reference sequence). Trimming cost V 5 bases and J 2 bases, with 13 bases left between them. CDR3: CASSPPGVPYNEQFF. The CDR3 DNA reads TGTGCCAGCAGCCCGCCCGGCGTCCCCTACAATGAGCAGTTCTTC.

The J gene is TRBJ1-4, the V gene TRBV5-1; D not certain. The CDR3 extends over 15 amino acids. Germline loops: CDR1 SGHRS, CDR2 YFSETQ. V was trimmed by 4 bases and J by 7 bases, leaving 17 bases between them. CDR3 coding DNA: TGCGCCAGCAGCCCGGGCCAGCGCGGAGGTGAAAAACTGTTTTTT. Protein product: CASSPGQRGGEKLFF.

The V gene is TRBV5-4, the J gene TRBJ2-2; D may be TRBD1 (5 bases). Trimming stripped 3 bases from V and 6 bases from J, with 6 bases between. The germline CDR1 and CDR2 sequences are SGHNT and YYREEE (reference sequence). This CDR3 contains 12 residues. As DNA, the CDR3 is TGTGCCAGCAGCTCCAGGGCCGGGGAGCTGTTTTTT. This sequence encodes CASSSRAGELFF. The full variable domain, completed using reference TRBV5-4 and TRBJ2-2, is ETGVTQSPTHLIKTRGQQVTLRCSSQSGHNTVSWYQQALGQGPQFIFQYYREEENGRGNFPPRFSGLQFPNYSSELNVNALELDDSALYLCASSSRAGELFFGEGSRLTVL.

CDR3 in amino acids: CASSPLGTGDGYTF. In DNA, the CDR3 is TGCGCCAGCAGCCCTCTAGGGACAGGGGATGGCTACACCTTC. J is TRBJ1-2 and V is TRBV5-1; 10 nucleotides line up with TRBD1. Germline V gives CDR1 SGHRS, CDR2 YFSETQ. The CDR3 extends over 14 amino acids. V trimming: 4 bases; J trimming: 6 bases; junction bases outside the gene matches: 6.

This chain connects TRBV10-1 to TRBJ1-2; 7 bases are shared with TRBD1. From germline, CDR1 is WNHNN and CDR2 SYGVQD (reference sequence). This CDR3 is 13 amino acids long. J was trimmed by 3 bases and V by 5 bases; bases with no gene match: 3. The CDR3 spells CASSYRGDYGYTF. DNA for the CDR3: TGCGCCAGCAGTTACAGGGGTGACTATGGCTACACCTTC.

This clone was found once. The chain carries TRBV4-1 and TRBJ2-7; D is undetermined. Germline values: CDR1 MGHRA, CDR2 YSYEKL. V lost 0 bases and J lost 1, with 13 bases in between. CDR3 length: 16 residues. This CDR3 is CASSQDLGIGSYEQYF. The CDR3 DNA sequence: TGCGCCAGCAGCCAAGATTTAGGTATTGGGTCCTACGAGCAGTACTTC.

The chain has TRBV7-9 and TRBJ2-2; TRBD2 matches 11 bases. Trimming removed 3 bases from V and 0 bases from J; junction bases left unmatched: 9. The CDR3 is made up of 19 amino acids. Looked up from germline, CDR1 is SEHNR and CDR2 is FQNEAQ (reference sequence). The CDR3 nucleotides read TGTGCCAGCAGCTTCGTGACTAGCGGGGTTGTCGCGAACACCGGGGAGCTGTTTTTT. Protein: CASSFVTSGVVANTGELFF.

This sequence joins TRBV19 and TRBJ2-7; 8 nucleotides match TRBD2. Germline CDR1 LNHDA, CDR2 SQIVND (reference sequence). Losses at the gene ends were 1 base for V and 5 bases for J; bases not matched to a gene: 7. The CDR3 length is 15 residues. The CDR3 DNA reads TGTGCCAGTAGTATAGGAAGCGGGAGAACTGACGAGCAGTACTTC. This sequence encodes CASSIGSGRTDEQYF. The complete variable domain, with remaining parts taken from reference TRBV19 and TRBJ2-7, reads DGGITQSPKYLFRKEGQNVTLSCEQNLNHDAMYWYRQDPGQGLRLIYYSQIVNDFQKGDIAEGYSVSREKKESFPLTVTSAQKNPTAFYLCASSIGSGRTDEQYFGPGTRLTVT.

The rearrangement joins TRBV11-2 to TRBJ2-1; the match to TRBD2 covers 11 bases. The length of the CDR3 is 17 residues. CDR1 and CDR2 (germline): SGHAT, FQNNGV. Trimming at V came to 4 bases and at J to 4 bases, leaving 9 bases not matched to a gene. This CDR3 reads CASSSYSSGGFYNEQFF. CDR3 nucleotide sequence: TGTGCCAGCAGCTCATATTCTAGCGGGGGGTTTTACAATGAGCAGTTCTTC.

The chain combines TRBV10-3 with TRBJ2-5; 10 bases align to TRBD1. The junction had 5 bases not matched to a gene; V was cut back by 11 bases and J by 2 bases. CDR3 length equals 13 residues. Germline V gives CDR1 ENHRY, CDR2 SYGVKD. The CDR3 DNA sequence: TGTGCCGTGGGGACAGGGGAACAAGAGACCCAGTACTTC. Translating gives CAVGTGEQETQYF.

This clone was seen once. The chain employs TRBV30 and TRBJ1-1, with no clear D. The CDR3 loop spans 13 amino acids. Germline CDR1 is GTSNPN and CDR2 is SVGIG (reference sequence). V lost 3 bases, J lost 5 bases, and 13 bases lay in between. In DNA, the CDR3 is TGTGCCTGGAGACCTCAACCCGGGACTGAAGCTTTCTTT. Translated: CAWRPQPGTEAFF.

The gene calls are TRBV7-2 and TRBJ2-7, with D uncertain. Germline V lookup: CDR1 SGHTA, CDR2 FQGNSA. Trimming removed 0 bases at V and 4 bases at J, with 7 bases between. This CDR3 has 13 amino acids. CDR3 nucleotides: TGTGCCAGCAGCTTAGCTTTGCCTTACGAGCAGTACTTC. Translated, it gives CASSLALPYEQYF.

The chain employs TRBV7-8 and TRBJ2-1; TRBD1 is a possible D gene (5 bases). In germline, CDR1 is SGHVS, CDR2 FQNEAQ. This CDR3 region has 12 residues. Between the trimmed V and J ends, which lost 1 base and 9 bases, there was a span of 7 bases. Written as DNA, the CDR3 is TGTGCCAGCAGCTTAGGACAGTTTGAGCAGTTCTTC. Its protein is CASSLGQFEQFF. The full variable domain, rest sourced from reference TRBV7-8 and TRBJ2-1, is GAGVSQSPRYKVAKRGQDVALRCDPISGHVSLFWYQQALGQGPEFLTYFQNEAQLDKSGLPSDRFFAERPEGSVSTLKIQRTQQEDSAVYLCASSLGQFEQFFGPGTRLTVL.

The gene calls are TRBV6-6 and TRBJ2-1, with D hard to call. V was pared by 0 bases and J by 5 bases, with 5 bases between. Germline assignment: CDR1 MNHNY and CDR2 SVGAGI (reference sequence). CDR3 length equals 13 residues. The CDR3 DNA reads TGTGCCAGCAGTTACTCATACGACAATGAGCAGTTCTTC. It specifies CASSYSYDNEQFF.

The genes are TRBV7-9 and TRBJ2-1; D ambiguous. CDR1 is SEHNR and CDR2 is FQNEAQ in the germline V gene (reference sequence). Trimming cost V 2 bases and J 5 bases, with 7 bases left between them. The CDR3 consists of 13 residues. The CDR3 DNA reads as TGTGCCAGCAGCTTAACCCTAGACAATGAGCAGTTCTTC. It yields the protein CASSLTLDNEQFF.